This T cell receptor (beta chain) originates from a study of blood T cell repertoires in COVID-19. Study in general: Italy, Spain and the United States were the sources of the convalescent and acute COVID-19 samples. In each case, the material was cDNA or gDNA derived from T cells, B-cell-depleted T cells, or PBMCs.

Germline CDR1 and CDR2: SGHVS and FQNEAQ. The V gene end was trimmed by 4 bases and the J gene end by 5 bases; junction bases not matched to a gene: 5. This CDR3 spans 14 amino acids. As processed by the authors: Nucleated cell number was recorded as an estimate derived from reference gene primer amplification. The method was immunoSEQ multiplex PCR; TCRdb's version includes in-frame clones alone and lacks a portion of them. V and J calls and clone size come straight from that table; D and trimming were deduced from the DNA. The data show about 90,000 clones, 80% seen once. The sequence derives from a woman in her 70s with acute or convalescent COVID-19. The sequenced sample was peripheral blood. The gene calls are TRBV7-8 and TRBJ2-1; TRBD2 agrees at 7 bases. In DNA, the CDR3 is TGTGCCAGCAGCTCGACTAGCCGCCACAATGAGCAGTTCTTC. It is translated as CASSSTSRHNEQFF.